This TCR beta chain derives from a study of T cells after yellow fever vaccination. Study-level background: Researchers used SMART-Seq v4 Ultra Low Input to prepare fractions that had low cell numbers.

A process of 5'RACE template switching, which added a universal primer site and UMIs, was used to make TCR cDNA. TCRdb fed the 5' RACE reads into MiXCR, producing one record per CDR3 protein. The data show over 300,000 distinct CDR3 sequences, roughly 7% seen once. Comment on this clonotype: The antigen is undetermined.

Findings of the study overall: In post-booster samples, most primary-vaccination clones reappeared (approximately 96% CD4, roughly 88% CD8).

Trimming pared 0 bases from V and 0 bases from J, leaving 5 bases between. The V gene's germline CDR1 is DFQATT and CDR2 SNEGSKA (reference sequence). The CDR3 totals 13 residues. The TCR was taken from a man aged 18 to 30 who received the YFV17D yellow fever vaccine. Sequenced material: PBMCs, taken more than 40 days after the first yellow fever vaccination. This rearrangement joins TRBV20-1 to TRBJ1-2, with a tentative D call TRBD1 (5 bases). This chain's CDR3 is CSARDRANYGYTF. CDR3 nucleotides: TGCAGTGCTAGAGACAGGGCTAACTATGGCTACACCTTC.